This T cell receptor (beta chain) was identified in a study of blood T cell repertoires in COVID-19. For the study at large: The United States, Italy and Spain were the sources of the acute and convalescent COVID-19 samples. Sample material is recorded as cDNA or gDNA derived from T cells, B-cell-depleted T cells, or PBMCs.

Germline loops: CDR1 PRHDT, CDR2 FYEKMQ (reference sequence). This CDR3 is 18 amino acids long. After removal of 3 bases from V and 5 bases from J, the junction contained 12 bases not matched to a gene. In the study's own analysis: Estimation of nucleated cell counts was performed using reference gene primer amplification. Clones were sequenced by immunoSEQ multiplex PCR, and TCRdb holds only the in-frame ones, with some missing. That table is the source of V, J and clone size, and D and trimming were worked out from the DNA. The sample lists some 150,000 clones, 89% seen once, with less than 3% in the top ten.

The sample was peripheral blood. V usage is TRBV13 and J usage is TRBJ2-1; TRBD1 matches 11 bases. This TCR was recovered from a man aged 60 to 75 with acute or convalescent COVID-19. The CDR3 nucleotides read TGTGCCAGCAGCTTTGGACAGGGGGCTGTGCATTTCCACAATGAGCAGTTCTTC. Translating it yields CASSFGQGAVHFHNEQFF.